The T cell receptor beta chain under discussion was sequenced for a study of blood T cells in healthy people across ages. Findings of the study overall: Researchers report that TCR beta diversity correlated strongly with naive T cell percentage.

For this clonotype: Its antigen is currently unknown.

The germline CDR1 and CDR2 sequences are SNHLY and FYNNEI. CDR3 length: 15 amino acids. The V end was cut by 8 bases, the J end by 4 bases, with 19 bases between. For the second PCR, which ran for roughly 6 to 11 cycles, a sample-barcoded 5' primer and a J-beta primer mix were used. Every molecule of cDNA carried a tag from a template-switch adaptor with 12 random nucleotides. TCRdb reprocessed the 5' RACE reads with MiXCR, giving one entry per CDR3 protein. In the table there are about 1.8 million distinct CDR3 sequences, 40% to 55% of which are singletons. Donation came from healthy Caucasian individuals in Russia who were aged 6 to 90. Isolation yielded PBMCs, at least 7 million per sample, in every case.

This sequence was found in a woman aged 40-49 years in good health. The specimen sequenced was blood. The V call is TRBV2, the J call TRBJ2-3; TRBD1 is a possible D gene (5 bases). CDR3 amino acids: CASAGIASGPDTQYF. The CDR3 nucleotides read TGTGCCAGCGCAGGGATTGCTAGTGGCCCAGATACGCAGTATTTT.